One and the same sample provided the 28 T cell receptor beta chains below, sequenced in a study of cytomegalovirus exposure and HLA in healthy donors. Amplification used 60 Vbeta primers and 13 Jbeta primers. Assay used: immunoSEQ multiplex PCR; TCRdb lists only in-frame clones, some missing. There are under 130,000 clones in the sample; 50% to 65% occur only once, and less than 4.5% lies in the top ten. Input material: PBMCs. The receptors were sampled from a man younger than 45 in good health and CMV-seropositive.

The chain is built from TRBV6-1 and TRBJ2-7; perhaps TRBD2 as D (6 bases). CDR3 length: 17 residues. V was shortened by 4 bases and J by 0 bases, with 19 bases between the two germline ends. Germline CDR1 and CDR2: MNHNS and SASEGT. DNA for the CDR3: TGTGCCAGCAGTGGAGGGACTTTTCCCGCTAGCTCCTACGAGCAGTACTTC. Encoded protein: CASSGGTFPASSYEQYF.

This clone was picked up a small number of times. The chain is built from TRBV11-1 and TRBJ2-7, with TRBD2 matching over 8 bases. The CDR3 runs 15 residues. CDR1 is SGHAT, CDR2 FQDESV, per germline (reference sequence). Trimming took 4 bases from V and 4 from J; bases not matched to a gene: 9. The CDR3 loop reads CASSYDAGGVYEQYF. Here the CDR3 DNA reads TGTGCCAGCAGCTATGACGCGGGGGGAGTGTACGAGCAGTACTTC.

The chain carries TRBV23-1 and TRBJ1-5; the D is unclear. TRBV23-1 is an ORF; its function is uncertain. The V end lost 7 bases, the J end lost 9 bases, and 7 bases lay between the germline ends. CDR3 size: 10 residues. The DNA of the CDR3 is TGCGCCAGCACCCTAATGCCCCAGCATTTT. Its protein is CASTLMPQHF.

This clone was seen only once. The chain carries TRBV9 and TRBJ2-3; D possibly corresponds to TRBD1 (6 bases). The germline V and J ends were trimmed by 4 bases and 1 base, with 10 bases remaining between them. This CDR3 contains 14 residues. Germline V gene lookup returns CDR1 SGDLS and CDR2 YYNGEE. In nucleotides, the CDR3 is TGTGCCAGCAGCCCCCGGACAGGCACAGATACGCAGTATTTT. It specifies CASSPRTGTDTQYF.

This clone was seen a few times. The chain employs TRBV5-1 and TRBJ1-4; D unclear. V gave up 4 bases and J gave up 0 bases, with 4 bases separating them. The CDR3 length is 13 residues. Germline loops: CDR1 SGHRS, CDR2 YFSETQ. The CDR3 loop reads CASSETTNEKLFF. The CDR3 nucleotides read TGCGCCAGCAGCGAGACAACTAATGAAAAACTGTTTTTT.

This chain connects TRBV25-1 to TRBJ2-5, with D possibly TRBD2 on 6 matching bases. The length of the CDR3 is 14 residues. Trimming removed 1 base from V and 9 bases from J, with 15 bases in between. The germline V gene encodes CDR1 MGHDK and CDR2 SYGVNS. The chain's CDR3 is CASSESGLRLAQYF. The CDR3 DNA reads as TGTGCCAGCAGTGAATCGGGACTGAGGTTGGCCCAGTACTTC.

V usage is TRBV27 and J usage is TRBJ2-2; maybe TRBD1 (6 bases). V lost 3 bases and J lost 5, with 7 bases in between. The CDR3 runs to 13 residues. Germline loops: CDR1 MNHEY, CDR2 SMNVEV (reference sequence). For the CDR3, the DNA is TGTGCCAGCAGTTTCCAGGGGACCGGGGAGCTGTTTTTT. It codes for CASSFQGTGELFF.

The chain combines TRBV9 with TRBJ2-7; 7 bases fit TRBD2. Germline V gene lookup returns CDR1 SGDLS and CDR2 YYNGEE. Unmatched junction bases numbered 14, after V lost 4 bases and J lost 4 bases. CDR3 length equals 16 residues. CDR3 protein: CASSPRSSGVVYEQYF. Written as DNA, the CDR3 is TGTGCCAGCAGCCCCCGGTCAAGCGGGGTTGTATACGAGCAGTACTTC.

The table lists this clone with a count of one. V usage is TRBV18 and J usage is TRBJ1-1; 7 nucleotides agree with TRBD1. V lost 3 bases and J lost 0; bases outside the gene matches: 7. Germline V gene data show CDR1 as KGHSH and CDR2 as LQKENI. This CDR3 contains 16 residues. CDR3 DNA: TGTGCCAGCTCACCGACGGCGGGACAGCTGAACACTGAAGCTTTCTTT. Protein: CASSPTAGQLNTEAFF.

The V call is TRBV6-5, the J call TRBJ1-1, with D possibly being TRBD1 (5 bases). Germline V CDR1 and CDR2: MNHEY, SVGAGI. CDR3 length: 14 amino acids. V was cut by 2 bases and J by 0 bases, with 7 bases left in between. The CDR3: CASSYDSLNTEAFF. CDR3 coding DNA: TGTGCCAGCAGTTACGACAGCCTGAACACTGAAGCTTTCTTT.

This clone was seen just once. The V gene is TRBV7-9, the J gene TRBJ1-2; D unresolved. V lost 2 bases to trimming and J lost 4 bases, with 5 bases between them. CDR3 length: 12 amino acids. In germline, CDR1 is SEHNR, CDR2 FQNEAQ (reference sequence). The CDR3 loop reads CASSLNGYGYTF. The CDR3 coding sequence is TGTGCCAGCAGCTTAAACGGCTATGGCTACACCTTC.

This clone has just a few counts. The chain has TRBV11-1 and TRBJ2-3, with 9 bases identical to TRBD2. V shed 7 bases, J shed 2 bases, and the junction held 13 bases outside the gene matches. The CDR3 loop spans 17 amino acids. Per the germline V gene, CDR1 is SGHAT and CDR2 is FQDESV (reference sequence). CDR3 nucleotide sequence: TGTGCCAGCACCCAGAGAGCGGCGGGGGGGCCCACAGATACGCAGTATTTT. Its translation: CASTQRAAGGPTDTQYF.

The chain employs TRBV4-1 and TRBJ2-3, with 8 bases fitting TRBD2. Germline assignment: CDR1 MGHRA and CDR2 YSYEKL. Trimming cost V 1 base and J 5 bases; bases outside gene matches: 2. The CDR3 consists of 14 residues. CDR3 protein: CASSQAGGLDTQYF. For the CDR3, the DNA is TGCGCCAGCAGCCAAGCGGGGGGGCTAGATACGCAGTATTTT.

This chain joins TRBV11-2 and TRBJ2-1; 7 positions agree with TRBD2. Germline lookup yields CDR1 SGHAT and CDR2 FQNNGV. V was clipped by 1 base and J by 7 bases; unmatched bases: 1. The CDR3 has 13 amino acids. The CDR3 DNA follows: TGTGCCAGCAGCTTAGCCGGGGGGAATGAGCAGTTCTTC. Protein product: CASSLAGGNEQFF. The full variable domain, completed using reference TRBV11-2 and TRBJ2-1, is EAGVAQSPRYKIIEKRQSVAFWCNPISGHATLYWYQQILGQGPKLLIQFQNNGVVDDSQLPKDRFSAERLKGVDSTLKIQPAKLEDSAVYLCASSLAGGNEQFFGPGTRLTVL.

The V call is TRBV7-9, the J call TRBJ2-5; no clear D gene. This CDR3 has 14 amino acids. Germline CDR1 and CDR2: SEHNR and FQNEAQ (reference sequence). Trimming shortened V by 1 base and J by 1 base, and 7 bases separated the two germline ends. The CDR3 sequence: CASSLGLLQETQYF. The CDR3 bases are TGTGCCAGCAGCTTAGGGCTGCTCCAAGAGACCCAGTACTTC.

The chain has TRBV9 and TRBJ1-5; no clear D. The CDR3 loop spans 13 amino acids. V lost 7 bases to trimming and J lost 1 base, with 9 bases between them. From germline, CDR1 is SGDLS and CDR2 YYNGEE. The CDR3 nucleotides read TGTGCCAGCGGAGACGAGAGCAATCAGCCCCAGCATTTT. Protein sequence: CASGDESNQPQHF.

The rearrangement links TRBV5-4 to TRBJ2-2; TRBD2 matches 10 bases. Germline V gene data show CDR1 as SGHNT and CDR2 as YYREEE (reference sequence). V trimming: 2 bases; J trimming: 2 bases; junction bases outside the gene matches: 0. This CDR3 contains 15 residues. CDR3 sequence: CASSLLAGNTGELFF. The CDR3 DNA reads TGTGCCAGCAGCTTACTAGCGGGAAACACCGGGGAGCTGTTTTTT.

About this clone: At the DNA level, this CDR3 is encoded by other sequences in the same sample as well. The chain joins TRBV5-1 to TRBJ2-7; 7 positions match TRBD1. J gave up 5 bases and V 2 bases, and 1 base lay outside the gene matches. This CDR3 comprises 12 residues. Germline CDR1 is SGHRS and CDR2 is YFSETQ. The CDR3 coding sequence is TGCGCCAGCAGCTTAGGGACAGACGAGCAGTACTTC. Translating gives CASSLGTDEQYF.

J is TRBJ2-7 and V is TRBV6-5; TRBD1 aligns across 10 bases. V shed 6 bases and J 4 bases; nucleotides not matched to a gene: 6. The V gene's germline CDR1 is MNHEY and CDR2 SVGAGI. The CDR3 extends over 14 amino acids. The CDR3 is CASRTDRGLYEQYF. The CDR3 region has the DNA TGTGCCAGCAGAACAGACAGGGGGCTTTACGAGCAGTACTTC.

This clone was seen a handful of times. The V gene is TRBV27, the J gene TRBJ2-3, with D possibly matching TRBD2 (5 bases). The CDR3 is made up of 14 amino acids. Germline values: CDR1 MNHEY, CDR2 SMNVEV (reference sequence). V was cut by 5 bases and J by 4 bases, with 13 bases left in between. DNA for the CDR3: TGTGCCAGCAGTCCCTCCCGGGGTCCAGATACGCAGTATTTT. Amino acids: CASSPSRGPDTQYF.

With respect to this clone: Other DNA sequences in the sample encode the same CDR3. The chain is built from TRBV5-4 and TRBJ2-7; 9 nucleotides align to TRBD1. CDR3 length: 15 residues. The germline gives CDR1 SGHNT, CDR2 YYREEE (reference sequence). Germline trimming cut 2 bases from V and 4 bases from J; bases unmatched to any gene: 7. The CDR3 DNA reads TGTGCCAGCAGCTTCGACCGGGACAGGGTTTACGAGCAGTACTTC. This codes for CASSFDRDRVYEQYF.

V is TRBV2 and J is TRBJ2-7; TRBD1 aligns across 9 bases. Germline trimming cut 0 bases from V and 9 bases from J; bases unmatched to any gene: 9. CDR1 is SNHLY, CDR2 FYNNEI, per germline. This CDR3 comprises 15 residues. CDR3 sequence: CASSEAQGAGMVQYF. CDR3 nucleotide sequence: TGTGCCAGCAGTGAAGCACAGGGGGCGGGGATGGTGCAGTACTTC.

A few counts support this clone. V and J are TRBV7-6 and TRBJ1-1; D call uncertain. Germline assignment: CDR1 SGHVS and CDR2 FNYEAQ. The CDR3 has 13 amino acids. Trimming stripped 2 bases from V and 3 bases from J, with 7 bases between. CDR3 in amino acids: CASSLYRDTEAFF. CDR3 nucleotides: TGTGCCAGCAGCTTATACAGAGACACTGAAGCTTTCTTT.

Here the CDR3 DNA reads TGTGCCAGCAGCCCTCCCCGCAGGTTGAACACTGAAGCTTTCTTT. Its protein product is CASSPPRRLNTEAFF. The V call is TRBV7-9, the J call TRBJ1-1; D is undetermined. In germline, CDR1 is SEHNR, CDR2 FQNEAQ (reference sequence). This CDR3 spans 15 amino acids. The ends were cut back, 5 bases at V and 0 bases at J, with 13 bases in the middle.

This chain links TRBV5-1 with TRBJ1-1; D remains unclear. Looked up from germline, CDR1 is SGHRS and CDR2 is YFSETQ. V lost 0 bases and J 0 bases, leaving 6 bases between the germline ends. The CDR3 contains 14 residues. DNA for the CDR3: TGCGCCAGCAGCTTGGCCTTAATGAACACTGAAGCTTTCTTT. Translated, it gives CASSLALMNTEAFF.

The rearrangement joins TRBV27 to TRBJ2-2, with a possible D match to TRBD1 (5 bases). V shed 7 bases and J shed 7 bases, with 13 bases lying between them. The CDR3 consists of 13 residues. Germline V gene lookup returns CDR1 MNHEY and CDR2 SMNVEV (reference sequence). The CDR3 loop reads CASTEGVNGELFF. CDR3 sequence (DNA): TGTGCCAGCACTGAAGGGGTGAACGGGGAGCTGTTTTTT.

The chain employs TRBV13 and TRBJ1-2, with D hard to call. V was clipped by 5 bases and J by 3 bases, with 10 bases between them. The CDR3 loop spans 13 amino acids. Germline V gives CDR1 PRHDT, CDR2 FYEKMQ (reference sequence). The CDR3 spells CASSLRQDYGYTF. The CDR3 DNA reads TGTGCCAGCAGCCTTCGTCAGGACTATGGCTACACCTTC.

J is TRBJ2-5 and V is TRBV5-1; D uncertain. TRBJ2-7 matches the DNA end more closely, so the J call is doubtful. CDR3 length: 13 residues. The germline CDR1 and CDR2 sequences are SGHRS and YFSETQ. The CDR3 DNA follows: TGCGCCAGCAGCTTGGGTAAGACATACGAGCAGTACTTC. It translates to CASSLGKTYEQYF.